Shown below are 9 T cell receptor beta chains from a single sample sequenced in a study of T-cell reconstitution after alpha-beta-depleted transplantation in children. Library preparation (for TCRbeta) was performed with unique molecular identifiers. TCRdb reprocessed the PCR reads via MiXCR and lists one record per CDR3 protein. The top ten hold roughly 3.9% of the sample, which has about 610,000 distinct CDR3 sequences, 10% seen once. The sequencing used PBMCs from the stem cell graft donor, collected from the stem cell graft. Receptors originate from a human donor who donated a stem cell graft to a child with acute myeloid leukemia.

The chain's CDR3 is CASSPYARSRNTEAFF. The CDR3 bases are TGCGCCAGCAGCCCCTACGCCAGGTCCAGGAACACTGAAGCTTTCTTT. The chain joins TRBV5-1 to TRBJ1-1; D is undetermined. V lost 4 bases and J 1 base, leaving 17 bases between the germline ends. Germline V lookup: CDR1 SGHRS, CDR2 YFSETQ. CDR3 size: 16 residues.

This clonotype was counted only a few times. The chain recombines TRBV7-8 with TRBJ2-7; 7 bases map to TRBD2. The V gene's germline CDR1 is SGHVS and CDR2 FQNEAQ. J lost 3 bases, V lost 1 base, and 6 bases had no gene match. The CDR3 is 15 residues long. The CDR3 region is CASSLGGDYLYEQYF. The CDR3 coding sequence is TGTGCCAGCAGCTTAGGGGGGGACTACCTCTACGAGCAGTACTTC. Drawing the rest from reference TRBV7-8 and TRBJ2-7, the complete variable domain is GAGVSQSPRYKVAKRGQDVALRCDPISGHVSLFWYQQALGQGPEFLTYFQNEAQLDKSGLPSDRFFAERPEGSVSTLKIQRTQQEDSAVYLCASSLGGDYLYEQYFGPGTRLTVT.

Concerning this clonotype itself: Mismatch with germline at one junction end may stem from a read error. In DNA, the CDR3 is TGCGCCAGCAGCCAAGATATTCCACAGGGGGCCGGGGAGCTGATTTTT. Translated, it gives CASSQDIPQGAGELIF. The chain uses TRBV4-3 and TRBJ2-2; 9 positions agree with TRBD1. This CDR3 comprises 16 residues. Per the germline V gene, CDR1 is LGHNA and CDR2 is YSLEER.

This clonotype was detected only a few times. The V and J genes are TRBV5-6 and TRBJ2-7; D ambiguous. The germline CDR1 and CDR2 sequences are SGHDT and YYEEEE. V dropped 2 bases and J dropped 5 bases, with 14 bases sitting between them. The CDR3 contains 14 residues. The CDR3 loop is CASSLEHPRDEQYF. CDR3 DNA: TGTGCCAGCAGCTTAGAACATCCGAGAGACGAGCAGTACTTC. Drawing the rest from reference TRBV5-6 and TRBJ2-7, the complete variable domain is DAGVTQSPTHLIKTRGQQVTLRCSPKSGHDTVSWYQQALGQGPQFIFQYYEEEERQRGNFPDRFSGHQFPNYSSELNVNALLLGDSALYLCASSLEHPRDEQYFGPGTRLTVT.

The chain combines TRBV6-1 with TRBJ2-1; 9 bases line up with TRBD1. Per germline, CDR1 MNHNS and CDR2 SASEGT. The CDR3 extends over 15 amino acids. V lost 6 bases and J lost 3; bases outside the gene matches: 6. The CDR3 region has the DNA TGTGCCAGCAGCCCCGGGACAGGGTTCTACAATGAGCAGTTCTTC. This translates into CASSPGTGFYNEQFF.

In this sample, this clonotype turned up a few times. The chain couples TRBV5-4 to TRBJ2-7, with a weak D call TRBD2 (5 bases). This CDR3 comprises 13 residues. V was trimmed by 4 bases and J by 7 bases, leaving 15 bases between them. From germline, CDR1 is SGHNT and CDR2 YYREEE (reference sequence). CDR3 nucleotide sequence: TGTGCCAGCAGCATAGATCCCCCGGGGGAGCAGTACTTC. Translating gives CASSIDPPGEQYF.

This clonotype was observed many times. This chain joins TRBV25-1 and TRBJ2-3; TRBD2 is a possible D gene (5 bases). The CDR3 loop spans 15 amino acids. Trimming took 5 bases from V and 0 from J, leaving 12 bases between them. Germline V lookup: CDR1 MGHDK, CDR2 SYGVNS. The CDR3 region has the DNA TGTGCCAGCAGTTCAGCTAGCCCTAGCACAGATACGCAGTATTTT. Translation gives CASSSASPSTDTQYF.

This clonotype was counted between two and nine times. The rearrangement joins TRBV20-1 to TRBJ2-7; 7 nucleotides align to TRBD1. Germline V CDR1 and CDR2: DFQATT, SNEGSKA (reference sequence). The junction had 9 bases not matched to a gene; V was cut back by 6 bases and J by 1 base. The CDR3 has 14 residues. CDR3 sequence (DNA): TGCAGTGCCGGCCCTGGCAGGGGGTCCTACGAGCAGTACTTC. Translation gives CSAGPGRGSYEQYF.

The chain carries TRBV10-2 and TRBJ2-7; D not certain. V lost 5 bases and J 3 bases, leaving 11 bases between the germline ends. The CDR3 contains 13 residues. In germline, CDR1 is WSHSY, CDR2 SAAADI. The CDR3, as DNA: TGCGCCAGCAGTCACACCGTAGGCTACGAGCAGTACTTC. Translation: CASSHTVGYEQYF.